Presented here are 10 T cell receptor beta chains from one specimen sequenced in a study of a mutant IDH1 vaccine in newly diagnosed glioma. Which antigens these TCRs recognize remains unknown. As for time point: week 35, safety follow-up. Every vaccination contained 300 ug of the mutant IDH1 20-mer peptide and was paired with topical imiquimod. TCRdb's table, derived via immunoSEQ multiplex PCR, lists solely in-frame clones and lacks some. This sample has 31,000 or so clones; 81% occur once, and the top ten carry 15%. The sequences come from PBMCs, collected from a glioma patient whose treatment included an IDH1 peptide vaccine. The receptors stem from a man aged 25 to 40 with glioma.

This chain connects TRBV19 to TRBJ1-1, with D perhaps matching TRBD1 (5 bases). The germline V and J ends were trimmed by 5 bases and 6 bases, with 16 bases remaining between them. Per germline, CDR1 LNHDA and CDR2 SQIVND (reference sequence). The CDR3 loop spans 14 amino acids. The CDR3 bases are TGTGCCAGTAGTGTGACACTATGGGGGGCTGAAGCTTTCTTT. Protein product: CASSVTLWGAEAFF.

This clone was picked up a small number of times. The rearrangement links TRBV6-7 to TRBJ1-5; D is unresolved. TRBV6-7 has ORF status, its function being uncertain. The CDR3 runs to 16 residues. V lost 2 bases and J 0 bases, leaving 11 bases between the germline ends. The CDR3 DNA follows: TGTGCCAGCAGTTACGTTTCAGGATATAGCAATCAGCCCCAGCATTTT. Translated, it gives CASSYVSGYSNQPQHF.

The J gene is TRBJ1-2, the V gene TRBV6-5; D unresolved. Germline V lookup: CDR1 MNHEY, CDR2 SVGAGI. The CDR3 runs to 13 residues. With 4 bases removed from V and 8 bases from J, the gap between germline ends came to 14 bases. The CDR3 spells CASSSLGSSGYTF. DNA of the CDR3: TGTGCCAGCAGTTCGCTGGGGTCGAGCGGCTACACCTTC.

V and J are TRBV6-1 and TRBJ2-7; a possible D gene is TRBD1 (6 bases). This CDR3 region has 11 residues. V was shortened by 7 bases and J by 5 bases, with 9 bases between the two germline ends. The germline V gene encodes CDR1 MNHNS and CDR2 SASEGT. The CDR3 here is CASKDSHEQYF. CDR3 DNA sequence: TGTGCCAGCAAGGACAGCCACGAGCAGTACTTC.

The chain combines TRBV5-6 with TRBJ1-5, with unresolved D. Deletions cut 3 bases from V and 3 bases from J, with 10 bases between. This CDR3 region has 14 residues. The germline CDR1 and CDR2 sequences are SGHDT and YYEEEE. The DNA of the CDR3 is TGTGCCAGCAGCTCAGGACTGATCAATCAGCCCCAGCATTTT. Translated: CASSSGLINQPQHF.

The rearrangement joins TRBV4-1 to TRBJ1-2; 10 nucleotides align to TRBD1. Losses at the gene ends were 5 bases for V and 7 bases for J; bases not matched to a gene: 7. Looked up from germline, CDR1 is MGHRA and CDR2 is YSYEKL. The CDR3 extends over 14 amino acids. In nucleotides, the CDR3 is TGCGCCAGCAGCTTGCAGGGGACAGGGGTTGGCTACACCTTC. This encodes CASSLQGTGVGYTF.

This chain uses TRBV19 with TRBJ1-1; D gene unclear. This CDR3 has 14 residues. Per the germline V gene, CDR1 is LNHDA and CDR2 is SQIVND (reference sequence). Trimming shortened V by 6 bases and J by 3 bases, and 14 bases separated the two germline ends. CDR3 sequence: CASRSWAADTEAFF. CDR3 nucleotide sequence: TGTGCCAGTAGGTCCTGGGCGGCGGACACTGAAGCTTTCTTT.

This chain uses TRBV30 with TRBJ2-5; no firm D call. The CDR3 totals 12 residues. The V end lost 3 bases, the J end lost 6 bases, and 11 bases lay between the germline ends. The V gene's germline CDR1 is GTSNPN and CDR2 SVGIG (reference sequence). The CDR3 DNA reads TGTGCCTGGAGCGATAAAGGGCAGACCCAGTACTTC. Amino acid sequence: CAWSDKGQTQYF.

The J gene is TRBJ2-2, the V gene TRBV19, with 8 nucleotides matching TRBD1. The germline gives CDR1 LNHDA, CDR2 SQIVND (reference sequence). Losses at the gene ends were 9 bases for V and 6 bases for J; bases not matched to a gene: 3. The CDR3 runs 12 residues. The CDR3 sequence: CASLTGAGELFF. Written as DNA, the CDR3 is TGTGCCAGCCTGACAGGGGCCGGGGAGCTGTTTTTT.

The rearrangement links TRBV6-1 to TRBJ1-2, with 9 bases fitting TRBD1. Germline V gene sequence: CDR1 MNHNS, CDR2 SASEGT. J lost 7 bases, V lost 3 bases, and 6 bases had no gene match. This CDR3 is 14 amino acids long. CDR3 loop: CASSDPGQGGGYTF. Here the CDR3 DNA reads TGTGCCAGCAGTGATCCGGGACAGGGCGGTGGCTACACCTTC.